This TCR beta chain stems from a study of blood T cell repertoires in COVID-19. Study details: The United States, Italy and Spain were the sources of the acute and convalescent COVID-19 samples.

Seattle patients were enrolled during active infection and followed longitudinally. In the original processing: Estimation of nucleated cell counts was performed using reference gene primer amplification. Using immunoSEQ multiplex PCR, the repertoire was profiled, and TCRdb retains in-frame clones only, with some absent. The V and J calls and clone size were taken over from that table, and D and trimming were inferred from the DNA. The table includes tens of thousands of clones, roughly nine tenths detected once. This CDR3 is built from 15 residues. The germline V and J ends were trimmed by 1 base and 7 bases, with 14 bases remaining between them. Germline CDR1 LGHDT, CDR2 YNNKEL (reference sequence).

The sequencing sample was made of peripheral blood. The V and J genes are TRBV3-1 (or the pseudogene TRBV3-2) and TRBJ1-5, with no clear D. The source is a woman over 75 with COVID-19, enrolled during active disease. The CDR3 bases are TGTGCCAGCAGCCAAGGTCCGGGGAGGGAGCAGCCCCAGCATTTT. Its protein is CASSQGPGREQPQHF.